The present T cell receptor (beta chain) was sequenced within a study of control samples from healthy donors and cancer patients. Trimming cost V 5 bases and J 7 bases, with 9 bases left between them. From germline, CDR1 is MNHNY and CDR2 SVGAGI (reference sequence). The CDR3 length is 12 residues. Method: immunoSEQ multiplex PCR; TCRdb's copy keeps in-frame clones and lacks some. The sample carries approximately 160,000 clones, about 94% recorded once. What was sequenced was blood. The rearrangement joins TRBV6-6 to TRBJ2-1; D gene ambiguous. This receptor was obtained from a woman younger than 45 in good health. CDR3 in DNA: TGTGCCAGCAGTCATGGTTGGAATGAGCAGTTCTTC. It translates to CASSHGWNEQFF.